These 20 T cell receptor beta chains were all obtained from the same sample, sequenced in a study of blood T cell repertoires in COVID-19. Data came from immunoSEQ multiplex PCR; TCRdb stores just in-frame clones and leaves some out. The sample includes around 150,000 clones, 80% to 95% of them seen just once. The material sequenced was peripheral blood. The receptors come from a young man with COVID-19, enrolled during active disease.

CDR3 region: CASSLGIAGEQFF. The CDR3 DNA follows: TGTGCCAGCAGCTTAGGGATAGCGGGAGAGCAGTTCTTC. The chain recombines TRBV11-3 with TRBJ2-1; 8 nucleotides line up with TRBD2. The germline V gene has CDR1 SGHNT and CDR2 YENEEA. The V and J ends lost 1 base and 10 bases, in that order; junction bases with no gene match: 3. The CDR3 extends over 13 amino acids.

This clone has a single count. The chain is built from TRBV27 and TRBJ1-6, with TRBD1 identical over 10 bases. J was trimmed by 0 bases and V by 4 bases; bases with no gene match: 3. The CDR3 is 17 amino acids. In germline, CDR1 is MNHEY, CDR2 SMNVEV (reference sequence). In DNA form, the CDR3 reads TGTGCCAGCAGTTACCGGACAGGGGGCTCCTATAATTCACCCCTCCACTTT. This encodes CASSYRTGGSYNSPLHF.

V and J are TRBV20-1 and TRBJ1-2; no firm D call. The germline CDR1 and CDR2 sequences are DFQATT and SNEGSKA (reference sequence). The CDR3 contains 14 residues. With 3 bases removed from V and 1 base from J, the gap between germline ends came to 12 bases. The CDR3 DNA reads as TGCAGTGCTAGTCTCTCTGGGAGTAACTATGGCTACACCTTC. This gives the protein CSASLSGSNYGYTF.

V gene TRBV6-1 combines with J gene TRBJ1-5; 9 bases map to TRBD1. The V gene end was trimmed by 0 bases and the J gene end by 0 bases; junction bases not matched to a gene: 0. This CDR3 region has 16 residues. Per the germline V gene, CDR1 is MNHNS and CDR2 is SASEGT. The CDR3 nucleotides are TGTGCCAGCAGTGAAGCGGGACAGGGTAGCAATCAGCCCCAGCATTTT. This translates into CASSEAGQGSNQPQHF.

This rearrangement joins TRBV5-6 to TRBJ1-3; the match to TRBD1 covers 7 bases. V dropped 0 bases and J dropped 6; count of bases not matched to a gene: 6. The CDR3 is made up of 15 amino acids. Looked up from germline, CDR1 is SGHDT and CDR2 is YYEEEE. DNA for the CDR3: TGTGCCAGCAGCTTGGCCCCGGGACAGAAAAACACCATATATTTT. Translation gives CASSLAPGQKNTIYF.

The chain is built from TRBV27 and TRBJ1-5; D ambiguous. CDR1 is MNHEY, CDR2 SMNVEV, per germline (reference sequence). The CDR3 covers 13 residues. The CDR3 DNA reads as TGTGCTCGAAGAGGGAACGGGTGGCAGCCCCAGCATTTT. Encoded protein: CARRGNGWQPQHF.

The rearrangement joins TRBV21-1 to TRBJ2-2; no check of the table's D call, TRBD1, against the DNA was made. TRBV21-1 is marked as a pseudogene. This CDR3 is built from 20 residues. In DNA form, the CDR3 reads TGTGCCAGCAGCAAAAGGGACAGGGCCACGGGAGGGCCGGGCACCGGGGAGCTGTTTTTT. It is translated as CASSKRDRATGGPGTGELFF.

This clone was picked up one time. V usage is TRBV25-1 and J usage is TRBJ2-1, with 10 nucleotides matching TRBD2. Per germline, CDR1 MGHDK and CDR2 SYGVNS. The junction had 4 bases not matched to a gene; V was cut back by 6 bases and J by 2 bases. CDR3 length: 15 residues. The CDR3 DNA reads as TGTGCCAGCAGAATAGCGGGAGGCGCCTACAATGAGCAGTTCTTC. This codes for CASRIAGGAYNEQFF.

The V call is TRBV6-5, the J call TRBJ1-2; 7 bases are shared with TRBD1. V gave up 1 base and J gave up 5 bases; unmatched junction bases: 10. Germline V CDR1 and CDR2: MNHEY, SVGAGI. The CDR3 runs to 16 residues. The CDR3 protein is CASSYLETGSSYGYTF. The CDR3 bases are TGTGCCAGCAGTTACTTAGAGACAGGGTCTTCGTATGGCTACACCTTC.

The chain is built from TRBV7-9 and TRBJ1-1; a possible D gene is TRBD1 (5 bases). The CDR3 loop spans 13 amino acids. Germline loops: CDR1 SEHNR, CDR2 FQNEAQ (reference sequence). Trimming cost V 5 bases and J 3 bases, with 10 bases left between them. The CDR3 is CASSPRVDTEAFF. CDR3 nucleotides: TGTGCCAGCAGCCCCAGGGTCGACACTGAAGCTTTCTTT.

This clone was observed once. The J gene is TRBJ1-5, the V gene TRBV20-1; the D is unclear. The CDR3 sequence is 13 residues long. The germline gives CDR1 DFQATT, CDR2 SNEGSKA (reference sequence). Trimming removed 3 bases from V and 4 bases from J, with 10 bases in between. CDR3 in DNA: TGCAGTGCTAGTTTAGGCAGGAATCAGCCCCAGCATTTT. It codes for CSASLGRNQPQHF.

This clone was seen once. This chain links TRBV19 with TRBJ1-6; TRBD1 matches at 7 bases. The V gene's germline CDR1 is LNHDA and CDR2 SQIVND (reference sequence). V was clipped by 3 bases and J by 9 bases; unmatched bases: 11. The CDR3 loop spans 16 amino acids. In nucleotides, the CDR3 is TGTGCCAGTAGTATGGGACAGTTTCTCCGCGGTTCACCCCTCCACTTT. Translation gives CASSMGQFLRGSPLHF. Filled out from reference TRBV19 and TRBJ1-6, the complete variable domain reads DGGITQSPKYLFRKEGQNVTLSCEQNLNHDAMYWYRQDPGQGLRLIYYSQIVNDFQKGDIAEGYSVSREKKESFPLTVTSAQKNPTAFYLCASSMGQFLRGSPLHFGNGTRLTVT.

DNA for the CDR3: TGCGCCAGCAGCCAAGTTTTCGGGACAGGAGGAAACACCATATATTTT. It translates to CASSQVFGTGGNTIYF. V usage is TRBV4-3 and J usage is TRBJ1-3, with TRBD1 matching over 8 bases. V gave up 1 base and J gave up 4 bases; unmatched junction bases: 6. CDR3 length equals 16 residues. From germline, CDR1 is LGHNA and CDR2 YSLEER.

This chain uses TRBV7-2 with TRBJ2-5, with D possibly being TRBD1 (5 bases). This CDR3 comprises 14 residues. Between the trimmed V and J ends, which lost 2 bases and 2 bases, there was a span of 9 bases. CDR1 SGHTA and CDR2 FQGNSA come from the germline V gene. The CDR3 is CASSLQGSQETQYF. In DNA form, the CDR3 reads TGTGCCAGCAGCTTACAGGGTAGTCAAGAGACCCAGTACTTC.

J is TRBJ1-5 and V is TRBV28; 7 bases line up with TRBD1. J was trimmed by 1 base and V by 7 bases; bases with no gene match: 10. The CDR3 consists of 16 residues. Germline V CDR1 and CDR2: MDHEN, SYDVKM. CDR3 nucleotide sequence: TGTGCCAGCAAGTCTTCTGGGACAGCCAGCAATCAGCCCCAGCATTTT. It is translated as CASKSSGTASNQPQHF.

This chain links TRBV28 with TRBJ2-1; TRBD1 is a possible D gene (6 bases). The V and J ends lost 3 bases and 3 bases respectively, with 12 bases between them. Germline V gives CDR1 MDHEN, CDR2 SYDVKM. The CDR3 runs to 15 residues. CDR3 sequence reads: CASSLTGQLYNEQFF. CDR3 DNA: TGTGCCAGCAGTTTGACGGGACAACTCTACAATGAGCAGTTCTTC.

In the case of this clone: In the same sample, other DNA sequences code for this CDR3. J is TRBJ1-3 and V is TRBV9, with D hard to call. Germline V gives CDR1 SGDLS, CDR2 YYNGEE. The ends were cut back, 5 bases at V and 4 bases at J, with 7 bases in the middle. The CDR3 length is 12 residues. CDR3 sequence (DNA): TGTGCCAGCAGTCCACGGGGAAACACCATATATTTT. Translated: CASSPRGNTIYF.

This clone has just one count. The chain links TRBV28 to TRBJ1-2, with D possibly TRBD1 on 5 matching bases. Germline values: CDR1 MDHEN, CDR2 SYDVKM. The CDR3 is 12 residues long. Trimming took 7 bases from V and 7 from J, leaving 13 bases between them. The CDR3: CASTLGGGGYTF. The CDR3 bases are TGTGCCAGCACCCTCGGGGGGGGTGGCTACACCTTC.

By share of the sample, this clone is medium-sized. The genes are TRBV6-5 and TRBJ2-7, with 10 bases matching TRBD2. CDR3 length: 15 residues. The V and J ends lost 6 bases and 3 bases, in that order; junction bases with no gene match: 8. CDR1 is MNHEY, CDR2 SVGAGI, per germline. CDR3 sequence reads: CASSREGLASYEQYF. CDR3 coding DNA: TGTGCCAGCAGCCGCGAGGGACTAGCGAGCTACGAGCAGTACTTC.

This rearrangement joins TRBV6-5 to TRBJ1-3, with 9 bases identical to TRBD1. The junction had 4 bases not matched to a gene; V was cut back by 6 bases and J by 4 bases. This CDR3 is built from 14 residues. Germline V gives CDR1 MNHEY, CDR2 SVGAGI. The CDR3 DNA follows: TGTGCCAGCAGCAGGACAGGGGCCGGAAACACCATATATTTT. This gives the protein CASSRTGAGNTIYF.